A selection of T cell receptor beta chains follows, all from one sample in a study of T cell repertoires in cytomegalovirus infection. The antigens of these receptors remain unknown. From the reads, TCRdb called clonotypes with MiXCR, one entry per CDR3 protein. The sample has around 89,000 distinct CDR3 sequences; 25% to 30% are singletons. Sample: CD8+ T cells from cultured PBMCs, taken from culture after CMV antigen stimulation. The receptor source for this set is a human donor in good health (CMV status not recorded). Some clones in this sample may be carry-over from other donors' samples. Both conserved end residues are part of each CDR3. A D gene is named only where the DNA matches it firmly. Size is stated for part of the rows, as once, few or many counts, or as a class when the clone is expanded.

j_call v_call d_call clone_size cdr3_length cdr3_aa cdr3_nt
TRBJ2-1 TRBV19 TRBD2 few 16 CASSILLAGNNNEQFF TGTGCCAGTAGTATCCTGCTAGCGGGGAACAACAATGAGCAGTTCTTC
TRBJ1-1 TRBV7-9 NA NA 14 CASSPSFGTTEAFF TGTGCCAGCAGCCCCTCGTTCGGGACCACTGAAGCTTTCTTT
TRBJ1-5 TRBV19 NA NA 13 CASSLVLYQPQHF TGTGCCAGTAGTCTTGTGCTTTATCAGCCCCAGCATTTT
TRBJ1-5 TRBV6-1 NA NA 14 CASSPDRSNQPQHF TGTGCCAGCAGTCCGGACCGAAGCAATCAGCCCCAGCATTTT
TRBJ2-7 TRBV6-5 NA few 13 CASSLGTAGEQYF TGTGCCAGCAGTTTGGGGACGGCAGGAGAGCAGTACTTC
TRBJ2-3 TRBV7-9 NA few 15 CASRHQAPHTDTQYF TGTGCCAGCAGGCACCAGGCCCCCCACACAGATACGCAGTATTTT
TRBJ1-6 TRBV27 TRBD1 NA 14 CASSLETGDTTLHF TGTGCCAGCAGTTTGGAGACAGGGGATACCACCCTCCACTTT
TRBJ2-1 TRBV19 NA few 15 CASSMARGVQNEQFF TGTGCCAGTAGTATGGCTAGGGGGGTTCAGAATGAGCAGTTCTTC
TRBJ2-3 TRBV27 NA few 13 CASGRQRTDTQYF TGTGCCAGCGGTCGGCAGCGCACAGATACGCAGTATTTT
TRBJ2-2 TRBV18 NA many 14 CASSPGGPHGELFF TGTGCCAGCTCACCGGGCGGCCCTCACGGGGAGCTGTTTTTT
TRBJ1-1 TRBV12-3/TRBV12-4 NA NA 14 CASSLGGGYTEAFF TGTGCCAGCAGTTTAGGGGGGGGGTATACTGAAGCTTTCTTT
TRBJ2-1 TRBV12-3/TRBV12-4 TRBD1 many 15 CASSWDRGRNNEQFF TGTGCCAGCAGCTGGGACAGGGGGCGAAACAATGAGCAGTTCTTC
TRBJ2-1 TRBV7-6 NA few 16 CASSSDFSGPGNEQFF TGTGCCAGCAGCTCCGACTTCTCGGGGCCGGGGAATGAGCAGTTCTTC
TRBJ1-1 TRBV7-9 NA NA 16 CASSPTGGARGTEAFF TGTGCCAGCAGCCCCACCGGAGGGGCGCGGGGCACTGAAGCTTTCTTT
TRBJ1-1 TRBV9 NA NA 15 CASSVGWGSETEAFF TGTGCCAGCAGCGTAGGTTGGGGAAGTGAGACTGAAGCTTTCTTT
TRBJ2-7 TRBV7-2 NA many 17 CASSLGGKGRHYYEQYF TGTGCCAGCAGCTTAGGGGGGAAAGGGAGGCACTACTACGAGCAGTACTTC
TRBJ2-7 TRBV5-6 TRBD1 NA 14 CASSFGGQLYEQYF TGTGCCAGCAGCTTTGGGGGACAGCTCTACGAGCAGTACTTC
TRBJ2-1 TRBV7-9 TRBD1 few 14 CASSSGQGYNEQFF TGTGCCAGCAGCTCTGGACAGGGTTACAATGAGCAGTTCTTC
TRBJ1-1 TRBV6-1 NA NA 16 CASSEGDRFWNTEAFF TGTGCCAGCAGTGAAGGGGACCGATTTTGGAACACTGAAGCTTTCTTT
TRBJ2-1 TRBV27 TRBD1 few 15 CASSLRDRPYGEQFF TGTGCCAGCAGCCTCCGGGACAGACCCTACGGTGAGCAGTTCTTC
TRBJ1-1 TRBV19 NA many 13 CASSIVANTEAFF TGTGCCAGTAGTATAGTGGCTAACACTGAAGCTTTCTTT
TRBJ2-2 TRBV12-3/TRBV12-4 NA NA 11 CASSFSAGLFF TGTGCCAGCAGTTTTTCGGCAGGACTGTTTTTT
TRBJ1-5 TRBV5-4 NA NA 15 CASSLNGINAQPQHF TGTGCCAGCAGCTTGAACGGGATTAACGCTCAGCCCCAGCATTTT
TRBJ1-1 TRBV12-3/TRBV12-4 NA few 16 CASSPTLGGGNTEAFF TGTGCCAGCAGTCCGACCCTAGGGGGGGGAAACACTGAAGCTTTCTTT
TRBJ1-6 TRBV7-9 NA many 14 CASSLGSYNSPLHF TGTGCCAGCAGCTTGGGCTCCTATAATTCACCCCTCCACTTT